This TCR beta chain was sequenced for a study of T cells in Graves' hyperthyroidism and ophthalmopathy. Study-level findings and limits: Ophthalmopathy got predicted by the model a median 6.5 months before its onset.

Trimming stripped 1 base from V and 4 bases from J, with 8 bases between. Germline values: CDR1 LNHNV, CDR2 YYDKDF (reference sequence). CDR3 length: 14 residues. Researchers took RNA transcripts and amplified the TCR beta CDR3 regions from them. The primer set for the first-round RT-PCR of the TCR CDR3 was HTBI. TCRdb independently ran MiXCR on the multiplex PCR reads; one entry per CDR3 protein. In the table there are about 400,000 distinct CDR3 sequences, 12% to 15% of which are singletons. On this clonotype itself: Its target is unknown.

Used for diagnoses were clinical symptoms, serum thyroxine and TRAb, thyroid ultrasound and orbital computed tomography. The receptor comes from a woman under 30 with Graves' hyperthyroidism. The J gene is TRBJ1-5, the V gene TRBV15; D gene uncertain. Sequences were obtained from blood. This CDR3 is CATSRGSSNQPQHF. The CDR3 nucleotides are TGTGCCACCAGCAGAGGGTCGAGTAATCAGCCCCAGCATTTT.